This is a list of T cell receptor beta chains from one sample in a study of cytomegalovirus exposure and HLA in healthy donors. The repertoire was sequenced with immunoSEQ multiplex PCR; TCRdb's copy has only in-frame clones and lacks some. The sample records around 120,000 clones, roughly 77% being singletons. The sequenced material came from PBMCs. These receptors originate from a man in his fifties in good health and CMV-seropositive. Each CDR3 is given with its conserved first and last residue. D genes are given only for firm matches. Part of the rows lack a size; the others show once, few, many or a class for expanded clones.

>TRBD1|TRBJ1-1|TRBV6-5|NA
TGTGCCAGCAGAGGACAGGGGGCTGAAGCTTTCTTT
CASRGQGAEAFF
>TRBD1|TRBJ1-2|TRBV18|NA
TGTGCCAGCTCATCGACAGGGGATGGCTACACCTTC
CASSSTGDGYTF
>TRBD1|TRBJ2-2|TRBV5-1|NA
TGCGCCAGCAGCTTGCGACAGGGGGTCGGGGAGCTGTTTTTT
CASSLRQGVGELFF
>NA|TRBJ2-5|TRBV28|NA
TGTGCCAGCAGTTTACCAGGGAAAGAGACCCAGTACTTC
CASSLPGKETQYF
>NA|TRBJ1-6|TRBV28|NA
TGTGCCAGCAGTTGGCTTGGGGAGGCCCTCCACTTT
CASSWLGEALHF
>NA|TRBJ1-1|TRBV27|NA
TGTGCCGCCTGGGCAGGGTCGGCTGAAGCTTTCTTT
CAAWAGSAEAFF
>NA|TRBJ2-1|TRBV7-2|NA
TGTGCCAGCAGCTCCGTTAGACTAGGACATGAGCAGTTCTTC
CASSSVRLGHEQFF
>NA|TRBJ1-1|TRBV7-8|once
TGTGCCAGCAGCCCCGTCGGAGGGTTACTGAACACTGAAGCTTTCTTT
CASSPVGGLLNTEAFF
>TRBD1|TRBJ1-4|TRBV29-1|NA
TGCAGCGTTGAACCCGAGGGGGCAGGGGAAAAACTGTTTTTT
CSVEPEGAGEKLFF
>NA|TRBJ1-2|TRBV7-2|once
TGTGCCAGCAGTCGTACCGGCTATGGCTACACCTTC
CASSRTGYGYTF
>NA|TRBJ1-1|TRBV30|NA
TGTGCCTGGAACGGAGGGGGGGCGAACACTGAAGCTTTCTTT
CAWNGGGANTEAFF
>TRBD2|TRBJ2-7|TRBV13|NA
TGTGCCAGCAGCTTAGACAACGGGGGTAGCGGGAGCGAGCAGTACTTC
CASSLDNGGSGSEQYF
>TRBD2|TRBJ2-1|TRBV10-3|few
TGTGCCATCAGTGAAGTAGCGGGGGGGCGAAATGAGCAGTTCTTC
CAISEVAGGRNEQFF
>TRBD2|TRBJ2-7|TRBV29-1|once
TGCAGCGCAGCGGGGACGGGAGGATCCTACGAGCAGTACTTC
CSAAGTGGSYEQYF
>TRBD1|TRBJ2-7|TRBV18|NA
TGTGCCAGCTCACAGGGGACAGGACCCTACGAGCAGTACTTC
CASSQGTGPYEQYF
>NA|TRBJ1-2|TRBV2|once
TGTGCCAGCAGTGATTTAGACTACAGGGTAGGAGGCTACACCTTC
CASSDLDYRVGGYTF
>NA|TRBJ2-5|TRBV19|NA
TGTGCCAGTCGTATTTCACAACAAGAGACCCAGTACTTC
CASRISQQETQYF
>NA|TRBJ1-1|TRBV2|NA
TGTGCCAGCAGTGAAGGAGGATATAACACTGAAGCTTTCTTT
CASSEGGYNTEAFF
>NA|TRBJ1-5|TRBV7-2|NA
TGTGCCAGCAGCACCGGAGGGTACAATCAGCCCCAGCATTTT
CASSTGGYNQPQHF
>NA|TRBJ2-3|TRBV5-1|NA
TGCGCCAGCAGCGCGGTGGTTTTCACAGATACGCAGTATTTT
CASSAVVFTDTQYF
>TRBD1|TRBJ2-7|TRBV27|NA
TGTGCCAGCAGTTTAGGACAGGGGCACAAGTACTTC
CASSLGQGHKYF
>NA|TRBJ2-3|TRBV7-9|NA
TGTGCCAGCAGCTTAGTCTTGAGCGGCTCTGATACGCAGTATTTT
CASSLVLSGSDTQYF
>TRBD1|TRBJ2-2|TRBV4-1|NA
TGCGCCAGCAGCCAAGGGATGACAGGGGGCGGGGAGCTGTTTTTT
CASSQGMTGGGELFF
>NA|TRBJ2-2|TRBV11-2|once
TGTGCCAGCAGCTCCAACCGAGGGGGGGCCGGTACCGGGGAGCTGTTTTTT
CASSSNRGGAGTGELFF
>NA|TRBJ1-2|TRBV7-9|NA
TGTGCCAGCGCACGGTTGGAGGGGGGCTACACCTTC
CASARLEGGYTF
>NA|TRBJ1-4|TRBV5-5|NA
TGTGCCAGCAGCTTGGAAGGAGGGGAAAATAATGAAAAACTGTTTTTT
CASSLEGGENNEKLFF
>NA|TRBJ2-7|TRBV7-3|NA
TGTGCCAGCAGCGAATCAGGGATCTCCTACGAGCAGTACTTC
CASSESGISYEQYF
>NA|TRBJ2-3|TRBV7-3|once
TGTGCCAGCAGCGTTGATCGGACAGTCGGAGATACGCAGTATTTT
CASSVDRTVGDTQYF
>NA|TRBJ1-1|TRBV5-8|NA
TGTGCCAGCAGCCGCCCAAACAGGGAAAACACTGAAGCTTTCTTT
CASSRPNRENTEAFF
>TRBD1|TRBJ1-5|TRBV5-1|NA
TGCGCCAGCAGCCCCGGGACAGGGAATCAGCCCCAGCATTTT
CASSPGTGNQPQHF
>TRBD2|TRBJ2-2|TRBV4-1|NA
TGCGCCAGCAGCCTCATAGCGGGAGGGAACACCGGGGAGCTGTTTTTT
CASSLIAGGNTGELFF
>NA|TRBJ1-1|TRBV6-1|NA
TGTGCCAGCAGTGAACTGGCTCGAGGAGGCACTGAAGCTTTCTTT
CASSELARGGTEAFF
>TRBD1|TRBJ2-7|TRBV7-2|NA
TGTGCCAGCAGCTTCTCGTATGCCGGGACAGGGGGCGAGCAGTACTTC
CASSFSYAGTGGEQYF
>NA|TRBJ2-5|TRBV25-1|NA
TGTGCCAGCAGTGAATCCCGGAGGCGAAGGGAGACCCAGTACTTC
CASSESRRRRETQYF
>NA|TRBJ1-1|TRBV9|NA
TGTGCCAGCAGCTCCCTAGACCCTATCGAAGCTTTCTTT
CASSSLDPIEAFF
>NA|TRBJ1-3|TRBV18|NA
TGTGCCAGCTCAAACTTTGACAGGAATTCTGGAAACACCATATATTTT
CASSNFDRNSGNTIYF
>NA|TRBJ1-6|TRBV19|NA
TGTGCCAGTAGTATAACGGGTTCCCAACGGAATTCACCCCTCCACTTT
CASSITGSQRNSPLHF
>NA|TRBJ1-1|TRBV18|NA
TGTGCCAGCTCAGGGGAGACCGAAGCTTTCTTT
CASSGETEAFF
>NA|TRBJ2-1|TRBV5-1|once
TGCGCCAGCAGCTCAGACAATGAGCAGTTCTTC
CASSSDNEQFF
>NA|TRBJ2-1|TRBV7-6|NA
TGTGCCAGCAGCTTAGGACAGGTCAATGAGCAGTTCTTC
CASSLGQVNEQFF
>TRBD1|TRBJ2-3|TRBV19|NA
TGTGCCAGTAGGGACAGGGTACGTCCAGATACGCAGTATTTT
CASRDRVRPDTQYF
>NA|TRBJ1-2|TRBV9|NA
TGTGCCAGCAGCGTAGTCCCAGGGGAAGATGGCTACACCTTC
CASSVVPGEDGYTF
>TRBD1|TRBJ2-2|TRBV10-3|NA
TGTGCCATCAGTGAGACCGGGACAGGGGGGAACACCGGGGAGCTGTTTTTT
CAISETGTGGNTGELFF
>NA|TRBJ2-1|TRBV6-4|NA
TGTGCCAGCAGTGACTCGGGGCAGGGTGAGCAGTTCTTC
CASSDSGQGEQFF
>TRBD2|TRBJ2-2|TRBV6-5|NA
TGTGCCAGCAGGCAAGCGGGGCGGAACACCGGGGAGCTGTTTTTT
CASRQAGRNTGELFF
>TRBD1|TRBJ2-3|TRBV29-1|NA
TGCAGCGTTGGGTCAGGGGGCATAGGAGATACGCAGTATTTT
CSVGSGGIGDTQYF
>TRBD1|TRBJ1-2|TRBV18|NA
TGTGCCAGCTCACCCGGGGCTCCGGGACAGCAAGACTATGGCTACACCTTC
CASSPGAPGQQDYGYTF
>NA|TRBJ1-2|TRBV11-2|NA
TGTGCCAGCAGCTTAGGAGGGGCGGGATTCAACTATGGCTACACCTTC
CASSLGGAGFNYGYTF
>TRBD1|TRBJ1-5|TRBV30|NA
TGTGCCTGGAGTGGGGGACAGGGGATTCAGCCCCAGCATTTT
CAWSGGQGIQPQHF
>NA|TRBJ1-3|TRBV6-6|few
TGTGCCAGCAGACCACCGGGAAGAACTGGAAACACCATATATTTT
CASRPPGRTGNTIYF